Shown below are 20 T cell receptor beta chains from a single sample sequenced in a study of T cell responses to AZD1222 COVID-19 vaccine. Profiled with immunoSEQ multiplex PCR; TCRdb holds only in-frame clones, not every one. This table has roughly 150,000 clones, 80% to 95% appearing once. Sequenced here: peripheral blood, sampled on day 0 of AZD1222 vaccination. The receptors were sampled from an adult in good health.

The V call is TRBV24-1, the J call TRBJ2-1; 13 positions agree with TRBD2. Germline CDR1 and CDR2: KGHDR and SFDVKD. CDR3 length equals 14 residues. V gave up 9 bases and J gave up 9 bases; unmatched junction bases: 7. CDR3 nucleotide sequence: TGTGCCACCTCCACTAGCGGGAGGGCCGGTGAGCAGTTCTTC. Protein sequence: CATSTSGRAGEQFF.

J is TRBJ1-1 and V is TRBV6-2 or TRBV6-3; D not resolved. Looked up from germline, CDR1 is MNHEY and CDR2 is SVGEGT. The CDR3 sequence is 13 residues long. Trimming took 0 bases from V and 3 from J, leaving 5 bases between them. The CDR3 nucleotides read TGTGCCAGCAGTTACTCCCTCTACACTGAAGCTTTCTTT. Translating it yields CASSYSLYTEAFF.

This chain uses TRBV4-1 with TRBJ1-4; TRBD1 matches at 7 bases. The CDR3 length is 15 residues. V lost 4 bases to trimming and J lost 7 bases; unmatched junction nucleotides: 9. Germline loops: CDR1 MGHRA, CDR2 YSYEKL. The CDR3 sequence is CASSPPDREGEKLFF. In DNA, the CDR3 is TGCGCCAGCAGCCCACCAGACAGGGAGGGTGAAAAACTGTTTTTT.

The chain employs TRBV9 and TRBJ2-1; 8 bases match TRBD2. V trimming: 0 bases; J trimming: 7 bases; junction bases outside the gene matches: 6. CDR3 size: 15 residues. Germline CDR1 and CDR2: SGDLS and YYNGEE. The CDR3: CASSVVGTRENEQFF. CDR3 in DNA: TGTGCCAGCAGCGTAGTAGGGACTAGAGAAAATGAGCAGTTCTTC.

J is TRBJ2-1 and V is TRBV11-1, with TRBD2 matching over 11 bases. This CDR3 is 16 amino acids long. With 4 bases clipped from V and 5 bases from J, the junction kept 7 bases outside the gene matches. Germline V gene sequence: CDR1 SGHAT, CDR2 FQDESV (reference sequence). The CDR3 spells CASSYEIAGGNNEQFF. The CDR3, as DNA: TGTGCCAGCAGCTACGAAATAGCGGGAGGGAACAATGAGCAGTTCTTC.

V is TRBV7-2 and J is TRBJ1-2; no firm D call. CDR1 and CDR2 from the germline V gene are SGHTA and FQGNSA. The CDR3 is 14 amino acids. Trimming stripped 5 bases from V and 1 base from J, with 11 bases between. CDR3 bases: TGTGCCAGCAGCCCCCTCGCGGGTAACTATGGCTACACCTTC. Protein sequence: CASSPLAGNYGYTF.

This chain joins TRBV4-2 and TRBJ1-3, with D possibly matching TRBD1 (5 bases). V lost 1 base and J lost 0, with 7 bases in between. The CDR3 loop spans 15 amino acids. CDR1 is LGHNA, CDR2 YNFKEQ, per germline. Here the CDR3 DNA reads TGTGCCAGCAGCCAAGGGGGCAACTCTGGAAACACCATATATTTT. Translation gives CASSQGGNSGNTIYF.

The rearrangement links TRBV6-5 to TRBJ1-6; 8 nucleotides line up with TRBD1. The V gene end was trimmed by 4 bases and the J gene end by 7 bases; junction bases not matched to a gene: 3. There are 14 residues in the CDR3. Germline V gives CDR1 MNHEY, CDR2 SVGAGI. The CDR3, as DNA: TGTGCCAGCAGTTTTGACAGGGGAAATTCACCCCTCCACTTT. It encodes CASSFDRGNSPLHF.

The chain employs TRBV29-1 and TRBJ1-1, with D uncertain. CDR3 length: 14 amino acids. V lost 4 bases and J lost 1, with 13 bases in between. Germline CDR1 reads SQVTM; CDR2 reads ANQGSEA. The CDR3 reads CSVALRIGNTEAFF. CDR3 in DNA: TGCAGCGTTGCCCTAAGGATTGGGAACACTGAAGCTTTCTTT.

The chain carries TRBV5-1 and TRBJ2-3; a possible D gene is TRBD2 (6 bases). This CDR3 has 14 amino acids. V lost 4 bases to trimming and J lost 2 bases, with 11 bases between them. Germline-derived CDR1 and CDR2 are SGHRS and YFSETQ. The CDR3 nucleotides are TGCGCCAGCAGCCCGACGGGAGACACAGATACGCAGTATTTT. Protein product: CASSPTGDTDTQYF.

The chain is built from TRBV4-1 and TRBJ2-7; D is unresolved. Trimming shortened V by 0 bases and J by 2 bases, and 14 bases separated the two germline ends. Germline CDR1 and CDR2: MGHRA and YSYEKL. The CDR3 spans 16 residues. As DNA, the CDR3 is TGCGCCAGCAGCCAAGATTATAGGAGCGAGGCCTACGAGCAGTACTTC. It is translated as CASSQDYRSEAYEQYF.

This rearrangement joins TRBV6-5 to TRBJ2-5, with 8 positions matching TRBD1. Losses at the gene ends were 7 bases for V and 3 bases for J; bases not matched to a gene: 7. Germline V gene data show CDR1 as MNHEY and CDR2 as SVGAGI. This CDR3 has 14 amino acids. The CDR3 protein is CASNLDRGKETQYF. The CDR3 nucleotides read TGTGCCAGCAATTTAGACAGGGGTAAAGAGACCCAGTACTTC.

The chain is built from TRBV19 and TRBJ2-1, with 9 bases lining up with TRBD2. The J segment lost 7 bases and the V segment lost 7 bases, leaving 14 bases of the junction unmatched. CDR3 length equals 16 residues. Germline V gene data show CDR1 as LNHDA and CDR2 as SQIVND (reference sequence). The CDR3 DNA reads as TGTGCCAGTACCGCGTCCCTTAGCGGGGGAGGTAATGAGCAGTTCTTC. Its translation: CASTASLSGGGNEQFF.

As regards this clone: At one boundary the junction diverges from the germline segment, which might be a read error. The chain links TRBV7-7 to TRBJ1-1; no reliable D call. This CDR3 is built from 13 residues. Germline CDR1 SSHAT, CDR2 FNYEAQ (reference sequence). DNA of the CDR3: TGTGCTAGCAGCTTAAGCCGGAACACTGAAGCTTTCTTT. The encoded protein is CASSLSRNTEAFF.

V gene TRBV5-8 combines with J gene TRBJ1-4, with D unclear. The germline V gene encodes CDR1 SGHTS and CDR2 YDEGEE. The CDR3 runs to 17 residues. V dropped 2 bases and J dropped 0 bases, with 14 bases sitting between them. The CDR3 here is CASSLLGRAATNEKLFF. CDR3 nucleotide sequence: TGTGCCAGCAGCTTACTAGGGCGGGCTGCAACTAATGAAAAACTGTTTTTT.

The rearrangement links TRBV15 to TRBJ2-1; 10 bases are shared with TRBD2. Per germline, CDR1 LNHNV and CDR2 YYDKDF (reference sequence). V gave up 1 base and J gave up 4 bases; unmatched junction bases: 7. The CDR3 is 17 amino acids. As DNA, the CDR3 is TGTGCCACCAGCAGAGGGACTAGCGGTGGGATGTACAATGAGCAGTTCTTC. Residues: CATSRGTSGGMYNEQFF.

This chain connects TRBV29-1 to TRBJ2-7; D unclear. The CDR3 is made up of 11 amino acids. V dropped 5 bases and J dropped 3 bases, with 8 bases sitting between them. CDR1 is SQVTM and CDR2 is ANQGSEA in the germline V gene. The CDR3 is CSVQRYYEQYF. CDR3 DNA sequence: TGCAGCGTTCAGAGGTACTACGAGCAGTACTTC.

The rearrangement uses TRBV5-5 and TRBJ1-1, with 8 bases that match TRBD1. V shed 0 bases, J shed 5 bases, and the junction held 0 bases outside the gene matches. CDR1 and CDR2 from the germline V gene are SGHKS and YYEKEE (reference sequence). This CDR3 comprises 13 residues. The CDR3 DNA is TGTGCCAGCAGCTTGGGGACAGGGACTGAAGCTTTCTTT. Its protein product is CASSLGTGTEAFF. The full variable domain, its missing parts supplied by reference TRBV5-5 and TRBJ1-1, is DAGVTQSPTHLIKTRGQQVTLRCSPISGHKSVSWYQQVLGQGPQFIFQYYEKEERGRGNFPDRFSARQFPNYSSELNVNALLLGDSALYLCASSLGTGTEAFFGQGTRLTVV.

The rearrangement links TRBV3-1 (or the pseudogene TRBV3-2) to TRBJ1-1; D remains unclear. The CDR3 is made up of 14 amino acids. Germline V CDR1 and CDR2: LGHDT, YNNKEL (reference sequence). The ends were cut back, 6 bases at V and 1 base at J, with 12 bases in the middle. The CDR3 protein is CASRNGVGNTEAFF. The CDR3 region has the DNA TGTGCCAGCAGAAACGGGGTTGGGAACACTGAAGCTTTCTTT.

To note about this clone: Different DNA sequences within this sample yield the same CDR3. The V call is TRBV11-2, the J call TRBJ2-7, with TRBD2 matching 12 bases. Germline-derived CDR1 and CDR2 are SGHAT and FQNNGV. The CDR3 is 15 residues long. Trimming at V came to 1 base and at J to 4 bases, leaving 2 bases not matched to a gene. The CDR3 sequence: CASSLGLAGVYEQYF. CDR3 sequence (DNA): TGTGCCAGCAGCTTAGGACTAGCGGGAGTGTACGAGCAGTACTTC.